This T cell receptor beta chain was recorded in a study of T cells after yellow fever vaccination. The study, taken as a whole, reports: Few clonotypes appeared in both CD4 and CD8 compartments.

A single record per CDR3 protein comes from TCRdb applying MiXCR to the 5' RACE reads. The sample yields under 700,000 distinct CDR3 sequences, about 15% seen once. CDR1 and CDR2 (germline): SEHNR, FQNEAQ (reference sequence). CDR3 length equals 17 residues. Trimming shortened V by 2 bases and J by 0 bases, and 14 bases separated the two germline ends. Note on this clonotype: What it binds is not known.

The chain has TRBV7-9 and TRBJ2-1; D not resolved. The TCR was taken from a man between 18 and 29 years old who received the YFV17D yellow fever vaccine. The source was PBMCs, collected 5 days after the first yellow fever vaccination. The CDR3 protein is CASSLWVGYSSYNEQFF. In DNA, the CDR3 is TGTGCCAGCAGCTTATGGGTAGGGTATAGCTCCTACAATGAGCAGTTCTTC. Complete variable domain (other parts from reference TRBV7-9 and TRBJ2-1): DTGVSQNPRHKITKRGQNVTFRCDPISEHNRLYWYRQTLGQGPEFLTYFQNEAQLEKSRLLSDRFSAERPKGSFSTLEIQRTEQGDSAMYLCASSLWVGYSSYNEQFFGPGTRLTVL.